A single sample is the source of the 23 T cell receptor beta chains below, sequenced in a study of CD8+ T cells in alopecia areata. Following extraction, RNA underwent reverse transcription to cDNA, which served as the sequencing template. Generated by immunoSEQ multiplex PCR, the TCRdb table keeps only in-frame clones and is missing some. The table shows around 82,000 clones, with just over 50% occurring only once. The specimen was NKG2D-high CD8+ T cells sorted from blood. The receptors come from a human donor with alopecia areata.

V usage is TRBV27 and J usage is TRBJ2-3; D perhaps matches TRBD2 (5 bases). Trimming removed 6 bases from V and 4 bases from J, with 11 bases in between. CDR1 and CDR2 from the germline V gene are MNHEY and SMNVEV (reference sequence). CDR3 length: 13 residues. The chain's CDR3 is CASRILGSDTQYF. For the CDR3, the DNA is TGTGCCAGCAGGATACTAGGCTCAGATACGCAGTATTTT.

The genes are TRBV27 and TRBJ1-1; D is ambiguous. The CDR3 sequence is 13 residues long. Germline loops: CDR1 MNHEY, CDR2 SMNVEV (reference sequence). V gave up 1 base and J gave up 1 base, with 4 bases separating them. The DNA of the CDR3 is TGTGCCAGCAGTTTATTTAGGAACACTGAAGCTTTCTTT. This codes for CASSLFRNTEAFF.

The gene calls are TRBV13 and TRBJ1-5; D remains unclear. The CDR3 extends over 13 amino acids. Germline V gene lookup returns CDR1 PRHDT and CDR2 FYEKMQ (reference sequence). Trimming left V 3 bases short and J 4 bases short, with 7 bases between. The CDR3 DNA reads as TGTGCCAGCAGCTTGAGCCTAAATCAGCCCCAGCATTTT. Encoded protein: CASSLSLNQPQHF. The variable domain in full, completed from reference TRBV13 and TRBJ1-5, reads AAGVIQSPRHLIKEKRETATLKCYPIPRHDTVYWYQQGPGQDPQFLISFYEKMQSDKGSIPDRFSAQQFSDYHSELNMSSLELGDSALYFCASSLSLNQPQHFGDGTRLSIL.

The genes are TRBV29-1 and TRBJ2-7, with 7 bases aligning to TRBD1. Per germline, CDR1 SQVTM and CDR2 ANQGSEA. Unmatched junction bases numbered 15, after V lost 7 bases and J lost 6 bases. The CDR3 has 14 amino acids. CDR3 region: CSAIPQGPVGEQYF. For the CDR3, the DNA is TGCAGCGCTATACCACAGGGGCCGGTTGGCGAGCAGTACTTC.

The rearrangement links TRBV29-1 to TRBJ2-2; D is ambiguous. The CDR3 is made up of 13 amino acids. Trimming took off 5 bases at V and 0 bases at J, with 7 bases between the two ends. CDR1 is SQVTM, CDR2 ANQGSEA, per germline. The CDR3: CSVQFPNTGELFF. Written as DNA, the CDR3 is TGCAGCGTTCAATTCCCGAACACCGGGGAGCTGTTTTTT.

The chain joins TRBV7-9 to TRBJ2-1; 7 nucleotides match TRBD2. CDR1 is SEHNR and CDR2 is FQNEAQ in the germline V gene (reference sequence). With 5 bases clipped from V and 6 bases from J, the junction kept 10 bases outside the gene matches. This CDR3 comprises 15 residues. The CDR3 coding sequence is TGTGCCAGCAGCCTAAGGGAGGGGTTCGGCAATGAGCAGTTCTTC. It encodes CASSLREGFGNEQFF.

V and J are TRBV4-1 and TRBJ2-5, with 9 bases matching TRBD2. V gave up 1 base and J gave up 1 base; unmatched junction bases: 4. In germline, CDR1 is MGHRA, CDR2 YSYEKL. CDR3 length: 16 amino acids. The CDR3 DNA reads TGCGCCAGCAGCCAAGTTCCAGCGGGGGGCCAAGAGACCCAGTACTTC. It codes for CASSQVPAGGQETQYF.

The chain carries TRBV29-1 and TRBJ2-7; 12 nucleotides match TRBD1. V lost 2 bases, J lost 4 bases, and 9 bases stayed unmatched. The CDR3 sequence is 16 residues long. Germline V gene sequence: CDR1 SQVTM, CDR2 ANQGSEA. DNA for the CDR3: TGCAGCGTTGAATTCTTGGGACAGGGGGCAGATTACGAGCAGTACTTC. It translates to CSVEFLGQGADYEQYF.

The chain has TRBV29-1 and TRBJ2-2; D uncertain. This CDR3 spans 13 amino acids. V dropped 6 bases and J dropped 5 bases, with 13 bases sitting between them. Germline CDR1 and CDR2: SQVTM and ANQGSEA. The CDR3 is CSVSLPNTGELFF. The CDR3 region has the DNA TGCAGCGTGAGTCTCCCCAATACCGGGGAGCTGTTTTTT.

This clone was counted only a few times. This chain links TRBV29-1 with TRBJ2-7; possible D gene TRBD1, 6 bases. Trimming removed 3 bases at V and 1 base at J, with 13 bases between. Germline CDR1 reads SQVTM; CDR2 reads ANQGSEA. The CDR3 covers 14 residues. The CDR3 DNA sequence: TGCAGCGTTGAGGGACGTGGACAGTCCTACGAGCAGTACTTC. Protein: CSVEGRGQSYEQYF.

The V gene is TRBV27, the J gene TRBJ1-1; no reliable D call. Trimming stripped 8 bases from V and 1 base from J, with 8 bases between. This CDR3 region has 12 residues. The V gene's germline CDR1 is MNHEY and CDR2 SMNVEV (reference sequence). CDR3 sequence reads: CASRLGNTEAFF. In DNA, the CDR3 is TGTGCCAGCCGGTTGGGGAACACTGAAGCTTTCTTT.

This chain connects TRBV9 to TRBJ2-5, with 7 nucleotides matching TRBD1. The CDR3 totals 13 residues. Germline CDR1 and CDR2: SGDLS and YYNGEE. J gave up 5 bases and V 0 bases, and 1 base lay outside the gene matches. CDR3 sequence: CASSVDRGETQYF. Here the CDR3 DNA reads TGTGCCAGCAGCGTAGACAGGGGTGAGACCCAGTACTTC. The full variable domain, its missing parts supplied by reference TRBV9 and TRBJ2-5, is DSGVTQTPKHLITATGQRVTLRCSPRSGDLSVYWYQQSLDQGLQFLIQYYNGEERAKGNILERFSAQQFPDLHSELNLSSLELGDSALYFCASSVDRGETQYFGPGTRLLVL.

The genes are TRBV2 and TRBJ1-2; maybe TRBD1 (5 bases). V was shortened by 6 bases and J by 4 bases, with 15 bases between the two germline ends. Per germline, CDR1 SNHLY and CDR2 FYNNEI. The CDR3 totals 14 residues. CDR3 in DNA: TGTGCCAGCAGGCCACGGGACGCAGTCTATGGCTACACCTTC. This gives the protein CASRPRDAVYGYTF.

Judged by abundance, this clone is medium-sized. The chain has TRBV7-9 and TRBJ1-1; TRBD1 agrees at 7 bases. After removal of 5 bases from V and 2 bases from J, the junction contained 11 bases not matched to a gene. The germline V gene encodes CDR1 SEHNR and CDR2 FQNEAQ (reference sequence). There are 16 residues in the CDR3. The CDR3 protein is CASSNRRTGENTEAFF. DNA of the CDR3: TGTGCCAGCAGCAACAGACGGACAGGAGAAAACACTGAAGCTTTCTTT. Based on the CDR3 plus reference TRBV7-9 and TRBJ1-1, the full variable domain is DTGVSQNPRHKITKRGQNVTFRCDPISEHNRLYWYRQTLGQGPEFLTYFQNEAQLEKSRLLSDRFSAERPKGSFSTLEIQRTEQGDSAMYLCASSNRRTGENTEAFFGQGTRLTVV.

The chain employs TRBV28 and TRBJ2-5, with 7 nucleotides matching TRBD2. The germline gives CDR1 MDHEN, CDR2 SYDVKM. The CDR3 covers 14 residues. Trimming took 5 bases from V and 1 from J; bases not matched to a gene: 4. Here the CDR3 DNA reads TGTGCCAGCAGTGCTCTAGCGGTCCAAGAGACCCAGTACTTC. Its translation: CASSALAVQETQYF.

The chain uses TRBV7-9 and TRBJ1-1, with TRBD1 identical over 8 bases. Germline V gives CDR1 SEHNR, CDR2 FQNEAQ (reference sequence). V shed 4 bases, J shed 3 bases, and the junction held 7 bases outside the gene matches. The CDR3 has 15 residues. CDR3 residues: CASSSGQGRYTEAFF. DNA of the CDR3: TGTGCCAGCAGCTCCGGACAGGGACGGTACACTGAAGCTTTCTTT. The whole variable domain, remainder taken from reference TRBV7-9 and TRBJ1-1, is DTGVSQNPRHKITKRGQNVTFRCDPISEHNRLYWYRQTLGQGPEFLTYFQNEAQLEKSRLLSDRFSAERPKGSFSTLEIQRTEQGDSAMYLCASSSGQGRYTEAFFGQGTRLTVV.

This clone came up a few times. The rearrangement links TRBV4-1 to TRBJ1-1; 7 bases match TRBD1. Germline-derived CDR1 and CDR2 are MGHRA and YSYEKL. This CDR3 has 14 residues. J lost 4 bases, V lost 2 bases, and 4 bases had no gene match. The CDR3 coding sequence is TGCGCCAGCAGCCAAACAGGGGCCGGCACTGAAGCTTTCTTT. Residues: CASSQTGAGTEAFF.

The rearrangement uses TRBV29-1 and TRBJ2-7; D possibly corresponds to TRBD2 (7 bases). From germline, CDR1 is SQVTM and CDR2 ANQGSEA. This CDR3 contains 16 residues. V lost 3 bases and J 5 bases, leaving 23 bases between the germline ends. In DNA form, the CDR3 reads TGCAGCGTTGAGGGGGGGGCGGAGGGAGCTGAGAACGAGCAGTACTTC. Translated, it gives CSVEGGAEGAENEQYF.

This clone was picked up many times. The rearrangement links TRBV27 to TRBJ2-5; no clear D. V was trimmed by 2 bases and J by 0 bases, leaving 10 bases between them. Germline V gene data show CDR1 as MNHEY and CDR2 as SMNVEV (reference sequence). The CDR3 runs to 15 residues. The CDR3 DNA is TGTGCCAGCAGTTTAGAAGTGAACGACCAAGAGACCCAGTACTTC. Protein product: CASSLEVNDQETQYF.

Note on this clone: At one boundary the junction diverges from the germline segment, which might be a read error. The chain combines TRBV30 with TRBJ1-1; D ambiguous. Germline V gene lookup returns CDR1 GTSNPN and CDR2 SVGIG (reference sequence). This CDR3 spans 12 amino acids. The CDR3 sequence is CRCGGLATEAFF. As DNA, the CDR3 is TGCCGTTGTGGAGGGCTGGCCACTGAAGCTTTCTTT. Full variable domain (missing parts from reference TRBV30 and TRBJ1-1): SQTIHQWPATLVQPVGSPLSLECTVEGTSNPNLYWYRQAAGRGLQLLFYSVGIGQISSEVPQNLSASRPQDRQFILSSKKLLLSDSGFYLCRCGGLATEAFFGQGTRLTVV.

The chain has TRBV5-6 and TRBJ2-5; 14 bases fit TRBD2. The CDR3 covers 12 residues. V dropped 4 bases and J dropped 14; count of bases not matched to a gene: 4. CDR1 and CDR2 from the germline V gene are SGHDT and YYEEEE. The CDR3 loop reads CASSAGLAGVYF. The CDR3 bases are TGTGCCAGCAGCGCGGGACTAGCGGGAGTATACTTC.

The chain employs TRBV7-2 and TRBJ2-7; D gene uncertain. V lost 3 bases and J 2 bases, leaving 11 bases between the germline ends. Germline CDR1 and CDR2: SGHTA and FQGNSA. CDR3 length equals 14 residues. The CDR3 coding sequence is TGTGCCAGCAGCTTCCCCGGGCGCCCCTACGAGCAGTACTTC. Translated, it gives CASSFPGRPYEQYF.

The chain links TRBV7-9 to TRBJ2-1; D unresolved. Trimming removed 5 bases at V and 6 bases at J, with 8 bases between. The CDR3 covers 12 residues. From germline, CDR1 is SEHNR and CDR2 FQNEAQ (reference sequence). CDR3 in amino acids: CASSPSGNEQFF. CDR3 nucleotide sequence: TGTGCCAGCAGCCCAAGTGGCAATGAGCAGTTCTTC.